This T cell receptor (beta chain) emerged from a study of tumor-infiltrating lymphocytes in primary liver carcinoma. Study-wide background: With diameters of about 4 to 10 cm, tumors were stage T1-T3 N0M0. Study results and caveats: When set against blood, tumors had a significantly higher top-250-clone fraction (p = 0.039). Lesser overlap characterized tumor-adjacent and tumor-blood pairs relative to tumor region pairs.

To note about this clonotype: Antigen unknown. One end of the junction does not line up with germline, which may come from a read error.

The CDR3 has 15 amino acids. The germline CDR1 and CDR2 sequences are MNHEY and SVGAGI. RNA and DNA were co-extracted from approximately 20-30 mg of unsorted bulk tissue. With chronic HBV infection, the patients were also treatment-naive. Priming with a constant-region primer yielded TCR beta cDNA from roughly 490 ng total RNA. For TCR beta, libraries were produced by three nested multiplex PCR rounds using slightly modified ARM-PCR. TRBV1-TRBV30 forward primers paired with a C-beta reverse primer were used in the first two PCR rounds, which ran roughly 10 cycles each. TCRdb independently ran MiXCR on the multiplex PCR reads; one entry per CDR3 protein. Of about 96,000 distinct CDR3 sequences in the sample, approximately 72% were seen once.

The material sequenced was tumor-adjacent normal liver tissue. This rearrangement joins TRBV6-5 to TRBJ2-1; D uncertain. The source is a man in his forties with primary liver carcinoma and hepatitis B virus infection. The CDR3 sequence: CASRASGPSYNEQIF. The CDR3 DNA follows: TGTGCCAGCAGGGCTAGTGGACCTTCCTACAATGAGCAGATCTTC.